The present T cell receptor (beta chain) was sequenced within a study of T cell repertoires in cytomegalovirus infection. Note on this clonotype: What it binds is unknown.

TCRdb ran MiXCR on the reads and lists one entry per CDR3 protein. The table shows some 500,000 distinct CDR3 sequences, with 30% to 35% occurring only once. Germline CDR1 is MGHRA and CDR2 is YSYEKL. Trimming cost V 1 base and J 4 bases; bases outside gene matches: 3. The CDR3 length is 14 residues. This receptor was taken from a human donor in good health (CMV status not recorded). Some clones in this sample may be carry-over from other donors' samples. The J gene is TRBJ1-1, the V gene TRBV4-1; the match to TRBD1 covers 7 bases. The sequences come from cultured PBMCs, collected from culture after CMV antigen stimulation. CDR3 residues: CASSQVQGSTEAFF. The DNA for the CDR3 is TGCGCCAGCAGCCAAGTACAGGGGAGCACTGAAGCTTTCTTT.